This T cell receptor (beta chain) came from a study of post-analysis software for immune sequencing data. This clonotype has only a few counts. What it binds is not known. V gave up 6 bases and J gave up 2 bases, with 11 bases separating them. There are 15 residues in the CDR3. Unique molecular identifiers tagged the TCR beta cDNA libraries. There were 1 to 10 million T cells, and 450,000 to 550,000 cDNA molecules came from them. TCRdb processed the PCR reads anew with MiXCR; each CDR3 protein has one entry. This table has hundreds of thousands of distinct CDR3 sequences, approximately 59% appearing once. The study, taken as a whole, reports: About 5 TRBV segments were more frequent in patients than controls; TRBV5-6, TRBV5-1 and TRBV20-1 belonged to this group. Co-batched samples clustered tightly together by F measure.

The gene calls are TRBV12-3 or TRBV12-4 and TRBJ2-6; maybe TRBD1 (6 bases). The clonotype comes from a girl between 2 and 10 years old with multiple sclerosis. The sequenced sample was blood. CDR3: CASRSRGTGANVLTF. DNA of the CDR3: TGTGCCAGCAGGTCCAGGGGAACTGGGGCCAACGTCCTGACTTTC.